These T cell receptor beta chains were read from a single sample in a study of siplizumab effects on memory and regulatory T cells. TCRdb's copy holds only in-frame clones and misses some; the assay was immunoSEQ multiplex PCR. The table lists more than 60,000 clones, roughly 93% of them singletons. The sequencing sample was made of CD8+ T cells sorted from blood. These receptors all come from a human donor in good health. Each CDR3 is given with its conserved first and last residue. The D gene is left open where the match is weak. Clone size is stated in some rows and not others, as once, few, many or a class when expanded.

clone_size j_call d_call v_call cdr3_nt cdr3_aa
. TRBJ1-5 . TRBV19 TGTGCCGCACGAGCCCAGGGTTTCGATATCAGCCCCCAGCATTTT CAARAQGFDISPQHF
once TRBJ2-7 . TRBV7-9 TGTGCCAGCAGCCTCACAGGGACCTACGAGCAGTACTTC CASSLTGTYEQYF
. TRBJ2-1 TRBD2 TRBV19 TGTGCCAGTAGTAGCACTAGCGGGGTGTCTGAGCAGTTCTTC CASSSTSGVSEQFF
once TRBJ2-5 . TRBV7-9 TGTGCCAGCTCACATGTCCAAGAGACCCAGTACTTC CASSHVQETQYF
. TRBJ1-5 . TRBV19 TGTGCCAGTAGTATGTCCAGGGGAAATCAGCCCCAGCATTTT CASSMSRGNQPQHF
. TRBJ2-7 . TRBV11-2 TGTGCCAGCAGCACTACAGGGTTTGAGCAGTACTTC CASSTTGFEQYF
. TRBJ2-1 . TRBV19 TGTGCCAGTAGTGCGGCCCTATACAATGAGCAGTTCTTC CASSAALYNEQFF
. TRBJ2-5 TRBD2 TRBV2 TGTGCCGGATCACTAGCGGGGTTGGAGACCCAGTACTTC CAGSLAGLETQYF
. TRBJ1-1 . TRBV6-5 TGTGCCAGCAGCTCCAGGGAAGGGGTGAACACTGAAGCTTTCTTT CASSSREGVNTEAFF
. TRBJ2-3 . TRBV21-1 TGTGCCAGCAGCAAAGAATTCTATGGGACTAGGACATCAGATACGCAGTATTTT CASSKEFYGTRTSDTQYF
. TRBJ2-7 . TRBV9 TGTGCCAGCAGCGTAGAAGATAGTGGGGAGCAGTACTTC CASSVEDSGEQYF
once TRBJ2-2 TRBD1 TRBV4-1 TGCGCCAGCAGCCTTTGGACAGGGGACACCGGGGAGCTGTTTTTT CASSLWTGDTGELFF
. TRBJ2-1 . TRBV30 TGTGCCTGGAGTGGGGGGAGACCTGAGCAGTTCTTC CAWSGGRPEQFF
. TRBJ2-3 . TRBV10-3 TGTGCCATCAGTGGTGGACTAACAAGGGACAGCCCTAGCACAGATACGCAGTATTTT CAISGGLTRDSPSTDTQYF
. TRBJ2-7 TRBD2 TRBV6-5 TGTGCCAGCAGTTACTCGAAGACTAGCGGGGTCTACGAGCAGTACTTC CASSYSKTSGVYEQYF
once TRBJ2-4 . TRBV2 TGTGCCAGCCGCTTTCGGCCAGGGGTTACACTACTAGCCAAAAACATTCAGTACTTC CASRFRPGVTLLAKNIQYF
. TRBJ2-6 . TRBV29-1 TGCAGCGTTGAAGATAGCGAGGGCTTTGGGGCCAACGTCCTGACTTTC CSVEDSEGFGANVLTF
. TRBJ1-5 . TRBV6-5 TGTGCCAGCAGCGGGGAGGGCCCCAATCAGCCCCAGCATTTT CASSGEGPNQPQHF
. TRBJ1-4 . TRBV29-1 TGCAGCGTTCGATTGAGTGAAAAACTGTTTTTT CSVRLSEKLFF
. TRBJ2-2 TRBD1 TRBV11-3 TGTGCCAGCAGCCCCGGCGGATTACAGGGGACCGGGGAGCTGTTTTTT CASSPGGLQGTGELFF
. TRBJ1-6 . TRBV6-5 TGTGCCAGCAGTTACCAGGGGTACGGCAATTCACCCCTCCACTTT CASSYQGYGNSPLHF
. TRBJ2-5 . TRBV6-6 TGTGCCAGCAGTGGCTCGCAGGGGCTTAAAGAGACCCAGTACTTC CASSGSQGLKETQYF
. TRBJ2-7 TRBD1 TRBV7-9 TGTGCCAGCAGCGCGCCCGGGACAGGGGGCTCCTACGAGCAGTACTTC CASSAPGTGGSYEQYF
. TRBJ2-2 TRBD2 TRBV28 TGTGCCAGCAGTTTAGAGATAGCGGGTTCCGGGGAGCTGTTTTTT CASSLEIAGSGELFF
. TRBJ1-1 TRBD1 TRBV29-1 TGCAGCGCGGACAGGGTGGACACTGAAGCTTTCTTT CSADRVDTEAFF
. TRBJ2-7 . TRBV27 TGTGCCAGCAGTTTATCTCGGCAGGCCCCTGGCGAGCAGTACTTC CASSLSRQAPGEQYF
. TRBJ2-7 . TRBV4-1 TGCGCCAGCAGCCAAGGACAGCCCTACGAGCAGTACTTC CASSQGQPYEQYF
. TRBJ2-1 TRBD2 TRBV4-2 TGTGCCAGCAGCCAAGTTGGGACTAGCGGATCTAATGAGCAGTTCTTC CASSQVGTSGSNEQFF
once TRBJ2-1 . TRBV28 TGTGCCAGCAGTTTGGGGGTTTACAATGAGCAGTTCTTC CASSLGVYNEQFF
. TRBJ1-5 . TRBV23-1 TGCGCCAGCAAAAAAAGGGACCGTAATCAGCCCCAGCATTTT CASKKRDRNQPQHF
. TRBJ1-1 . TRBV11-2 TGTGCCAGCAGCTTGGTCAGAGACACTGAAGCTTTCTTT CASSLVRDTEAFF
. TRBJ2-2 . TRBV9 TGTGCCAGCAGCGTAGCTACCGGGGAGCTGTTTTTT CASSVATGELFF
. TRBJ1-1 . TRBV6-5 TGTGCCAGCAGTTACGTGGGGGGGAACACTGAAGCTTTCTTT CASSYVGGNTEAFF
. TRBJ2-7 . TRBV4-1 TGCGCCAGCAGCCATGGAGCGGGTCTGGAGCAGTACTTC CASSHGAGLEQYF
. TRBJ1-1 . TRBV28 TGTGCCAGCAGTTTAATTGCAGGGAACACTGAAGCTTTCTTT CASSLIAGNTEAFF
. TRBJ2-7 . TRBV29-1 TGCAGCGTTGAAGCTGCCTCAACCTACGAGCAGTACTTC CSVEAASTYEQYF
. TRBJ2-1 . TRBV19 TGTGCCTGCAAGGACCGGGCGCAGGATGTACACAATGAGCAGTTCTTC CACKDRAQDVHNEQFF